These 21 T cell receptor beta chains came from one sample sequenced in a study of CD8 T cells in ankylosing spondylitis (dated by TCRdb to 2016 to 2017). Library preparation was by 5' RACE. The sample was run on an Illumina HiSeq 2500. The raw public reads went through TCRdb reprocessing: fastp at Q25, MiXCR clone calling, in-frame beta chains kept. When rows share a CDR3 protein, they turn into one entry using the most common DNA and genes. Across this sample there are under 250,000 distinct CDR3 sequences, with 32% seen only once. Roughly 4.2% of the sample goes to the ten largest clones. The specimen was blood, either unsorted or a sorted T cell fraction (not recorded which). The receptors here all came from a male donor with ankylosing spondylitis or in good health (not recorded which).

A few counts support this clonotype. The CDR3 bases are TGCAGCGTTGAGTCACAGGGGGCGGATAGGGAGACCCAGTACTTC. It codes for CSVESQGADRETQYF. The rearrangement uses TRBV29-1 and TRBJ2-5, with 9 bases that match TRBD1. The germline V gene encodes CDR1 SQVTM and CDR2 ANQGSEA. This CDR3 spans 15 amino acids. J was trimmed by 5 bases and V by 3 bases; bases with no gene match: 10.

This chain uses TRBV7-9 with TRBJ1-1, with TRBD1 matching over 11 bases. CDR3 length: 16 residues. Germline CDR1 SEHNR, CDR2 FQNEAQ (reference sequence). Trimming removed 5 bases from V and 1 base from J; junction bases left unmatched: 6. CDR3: CASSEGTGGRNTEAFF. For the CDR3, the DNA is TGTGCCAGCAGCGAGGGGACAGGGGGACGGAACACTGAAGCTTTCTTT.

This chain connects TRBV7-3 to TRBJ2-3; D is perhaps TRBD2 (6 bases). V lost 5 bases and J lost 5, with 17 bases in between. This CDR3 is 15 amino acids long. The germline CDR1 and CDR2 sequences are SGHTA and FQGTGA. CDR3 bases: TGTGCCAGCAGCCCCGGGGGTCGCAATGAAGATACGCAGTATTTT. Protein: CASSPGGRNEDTQYF. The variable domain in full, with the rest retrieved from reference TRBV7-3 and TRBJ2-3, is GAGVSQTPSNKVTEKGKYVELRCDPISGHTALYWYRQSLGQGPEFLIYFQGTGAADDSGLPNDRFFAVRPEGSVSTLKIQRTERGDSAVYLCASSPGGRNEDTQYFGPGTRLTVL.

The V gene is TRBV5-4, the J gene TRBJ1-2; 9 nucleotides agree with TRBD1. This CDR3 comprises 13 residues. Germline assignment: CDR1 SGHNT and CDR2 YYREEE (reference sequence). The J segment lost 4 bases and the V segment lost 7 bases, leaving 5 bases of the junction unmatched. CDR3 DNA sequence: TGTGCCAGCCTAGGGGACAGGGCCTATGGCTACACCTTC. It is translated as CASLGDRAYGYTF. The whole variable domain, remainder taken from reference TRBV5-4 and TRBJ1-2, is ETGVTQSPTHLIKTRGQQVTLRCSSQSGHNTVSWYQQALGQGPQFIFQYYREEENGRGNFPPRFSGLQFPNYSSELNVNALELDDSALYLCASLGDRAYGYTFGSGTRLTVV.

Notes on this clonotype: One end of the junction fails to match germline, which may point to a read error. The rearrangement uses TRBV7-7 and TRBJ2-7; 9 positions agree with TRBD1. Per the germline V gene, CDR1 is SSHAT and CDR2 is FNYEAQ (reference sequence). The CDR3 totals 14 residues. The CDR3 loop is CASSPGQGPYEQYF. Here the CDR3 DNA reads TGTGCTAGCAGCCCGGGACAGGGCCCCTACGAGCAGTACTTC.

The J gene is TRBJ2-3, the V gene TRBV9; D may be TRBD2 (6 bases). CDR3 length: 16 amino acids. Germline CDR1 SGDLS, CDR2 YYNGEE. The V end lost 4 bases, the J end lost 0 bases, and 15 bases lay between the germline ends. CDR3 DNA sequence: TGTGCCAGCAGCTCCGGGGTAGCGGAAAGCACAGATACGCAGTATTTT. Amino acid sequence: CASSSGVAESTDTQYF.

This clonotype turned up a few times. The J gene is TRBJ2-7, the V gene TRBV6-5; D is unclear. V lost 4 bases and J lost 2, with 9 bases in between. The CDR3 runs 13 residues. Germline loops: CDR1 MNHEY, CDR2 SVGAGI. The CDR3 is CASSSSGTYEQYF. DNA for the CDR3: TGTGCCAGCAGTTCGTCAGGTACCTACGAGCAGTACTTC.

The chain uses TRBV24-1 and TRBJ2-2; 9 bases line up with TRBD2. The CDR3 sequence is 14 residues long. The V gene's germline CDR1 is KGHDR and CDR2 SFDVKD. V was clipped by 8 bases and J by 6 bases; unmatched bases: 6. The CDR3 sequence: CATKPGLASGELFF. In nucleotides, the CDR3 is TGTGCCACCAAACCGGGACTAGCTTCCGGGGAGCTGTTTTTT.

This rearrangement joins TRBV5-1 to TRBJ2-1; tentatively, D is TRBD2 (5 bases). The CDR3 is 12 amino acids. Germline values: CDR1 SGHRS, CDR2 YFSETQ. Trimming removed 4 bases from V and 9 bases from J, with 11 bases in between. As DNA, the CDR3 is TGCGCCAGCAGCAGGGAACGGGGTGAGCAGTTCTTC. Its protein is CASSRERGEQFF.

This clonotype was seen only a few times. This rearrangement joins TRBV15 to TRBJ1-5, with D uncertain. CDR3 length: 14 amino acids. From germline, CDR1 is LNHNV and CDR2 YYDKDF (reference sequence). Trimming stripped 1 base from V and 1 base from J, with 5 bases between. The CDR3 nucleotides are TGTGCCACCAGCAGAGGGGTCAGCAATCAGCCCCAGCATTTT. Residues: CATSRGVSNQPQHF.

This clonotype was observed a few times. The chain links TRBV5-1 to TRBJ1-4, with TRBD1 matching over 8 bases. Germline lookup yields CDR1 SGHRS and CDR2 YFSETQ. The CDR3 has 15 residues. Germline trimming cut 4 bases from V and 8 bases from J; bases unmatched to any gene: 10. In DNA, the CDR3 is TGCGCCAGCAGCCGACGGACAGGGCCAGGGGAAAAACTGTTTTTT. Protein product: CASSRRTGPGEKLFF.

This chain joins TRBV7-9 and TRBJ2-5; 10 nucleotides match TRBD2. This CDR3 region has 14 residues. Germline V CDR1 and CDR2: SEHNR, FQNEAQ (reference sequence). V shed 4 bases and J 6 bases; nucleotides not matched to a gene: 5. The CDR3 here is CASSSGTSVKTQYF. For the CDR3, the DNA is TGTGCCAGCAGCTCCGGGACTAGCGTAAAGACCCAGTACTTC.

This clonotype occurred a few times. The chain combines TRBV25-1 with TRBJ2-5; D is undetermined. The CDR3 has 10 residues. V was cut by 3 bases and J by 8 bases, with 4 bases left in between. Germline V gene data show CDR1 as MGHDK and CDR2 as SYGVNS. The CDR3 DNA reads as TGTGCCAGCAGTGACCGTACCCAGTACTTC. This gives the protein CASSDRTQYF.

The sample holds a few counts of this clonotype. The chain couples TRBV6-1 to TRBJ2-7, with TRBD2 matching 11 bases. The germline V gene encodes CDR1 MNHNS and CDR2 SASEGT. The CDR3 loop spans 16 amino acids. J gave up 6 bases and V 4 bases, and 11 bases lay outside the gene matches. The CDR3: CASSGWFLLAGAEQYF. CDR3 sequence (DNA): TGTGCCAGCAGTGGCTGGTTTCTACTAGCGGGGGCCGAGCAGTACTTC.

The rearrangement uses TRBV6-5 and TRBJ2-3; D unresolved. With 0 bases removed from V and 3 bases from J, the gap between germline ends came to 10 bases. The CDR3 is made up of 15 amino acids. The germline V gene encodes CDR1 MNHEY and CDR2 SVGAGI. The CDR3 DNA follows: TGTGCCAGCAGTTACTCGGGCGATTCGACAGATACGCAGTATTTT. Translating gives CASSYSGDSTDTQYF.

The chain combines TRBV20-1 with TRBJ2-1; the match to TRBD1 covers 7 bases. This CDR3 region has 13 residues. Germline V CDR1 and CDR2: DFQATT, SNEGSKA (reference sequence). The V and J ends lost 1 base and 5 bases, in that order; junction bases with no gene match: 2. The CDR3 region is CSARGDSDNEQFF. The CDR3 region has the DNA TGCAGTGCTAGAGGGGACAGCGACAATGAGCAGTTCTTC.

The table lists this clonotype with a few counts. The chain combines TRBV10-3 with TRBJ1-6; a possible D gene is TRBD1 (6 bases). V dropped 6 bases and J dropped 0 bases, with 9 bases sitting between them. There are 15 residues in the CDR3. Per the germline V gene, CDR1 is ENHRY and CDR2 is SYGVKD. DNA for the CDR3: TGTGCCATCAGAGGACAGAGCTCCTATAATTCACCCCTCCACTTT. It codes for CAIRGQSSYNSPLHF.

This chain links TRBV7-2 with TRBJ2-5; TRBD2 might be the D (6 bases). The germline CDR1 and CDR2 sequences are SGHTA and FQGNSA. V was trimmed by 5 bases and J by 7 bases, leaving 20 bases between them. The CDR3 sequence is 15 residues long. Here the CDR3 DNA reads TGTGCCAGCAGCACCTGGACGGGAGTGAGTCGGACCCAGTACTTC. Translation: CASSTWTGVSRTQYF. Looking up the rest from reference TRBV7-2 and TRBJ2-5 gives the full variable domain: GAGVSQSPSNKVTEKGKDVELRCDPISGHTALYWYRQSLGQGLEFLIYFQGNSAPDKSGLPSDRFSAERTGGSVSTLTIQRTQQEDSAVYLCASSTWTGVSRTQYFGPGTRLLVL.

CDR3 nucleotide sequence: TGTGCCAGCAGCTTTTCGGGCCCTCACCACTCCACAGATACGCAGTATTTT. Its protein is CASSFSGPHHSTDTQYF. The V call is TRBV5-5, the J call TRBJ2-3; D is undetermined. Deletions cut 2 bases from V and 2 bases from J, with 18 bases between. The CDR3 runs to 17 residues. Germline-derived CDR1 and CDR2 are SGHKS and YYEKEE (reference sequence).

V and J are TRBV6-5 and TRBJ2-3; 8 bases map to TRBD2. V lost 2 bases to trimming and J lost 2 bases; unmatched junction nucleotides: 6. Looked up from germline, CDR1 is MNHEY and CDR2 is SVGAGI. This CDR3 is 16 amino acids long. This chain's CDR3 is CASSYHSGGYTDTQYF. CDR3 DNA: TGTGCCAGCAGTTACCACAGCGGGGGCTACACAGATACGCAGTATTTT.

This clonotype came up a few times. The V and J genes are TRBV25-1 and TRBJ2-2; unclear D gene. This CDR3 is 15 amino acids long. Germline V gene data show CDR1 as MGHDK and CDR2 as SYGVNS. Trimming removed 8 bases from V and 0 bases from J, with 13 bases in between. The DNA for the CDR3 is TGTGCCAGCGGTGCAGCGACAACGAACACCGGGGAGCTGTTTTTT. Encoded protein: CASGAATTNTGELFF. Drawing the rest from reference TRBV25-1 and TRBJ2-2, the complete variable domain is EADIYQTPRYLVIGTGKKITLECSQTMGHDKMYWYQQDPGMELHLIHYSYGVNSTEKGDLSSESTVSRIRTEHFPLTLESARPSHTSQYLCASGAATTNTGELFFGEGSRLTVL.